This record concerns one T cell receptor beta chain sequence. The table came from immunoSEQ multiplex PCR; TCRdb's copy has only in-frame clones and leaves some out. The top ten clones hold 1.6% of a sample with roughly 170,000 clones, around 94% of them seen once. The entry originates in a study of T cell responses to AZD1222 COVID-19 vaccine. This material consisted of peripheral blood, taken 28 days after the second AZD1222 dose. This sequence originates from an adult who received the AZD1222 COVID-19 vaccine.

The CDR3 DNA reads as TGTGCCAGAAGCTTTCTCAGGGACAGCAGGTGTACCACTGAAGCTTTCTTT. Protein sequence: CARSFLRDSRCTTEAFF. The rearrangement joins TRBV7-5 to TRBJ1-1; the table's TRBD1 call for D was not verified on the DNA. TRBV7-5 is a pseudogene. The CDR3 spans 17 residues.